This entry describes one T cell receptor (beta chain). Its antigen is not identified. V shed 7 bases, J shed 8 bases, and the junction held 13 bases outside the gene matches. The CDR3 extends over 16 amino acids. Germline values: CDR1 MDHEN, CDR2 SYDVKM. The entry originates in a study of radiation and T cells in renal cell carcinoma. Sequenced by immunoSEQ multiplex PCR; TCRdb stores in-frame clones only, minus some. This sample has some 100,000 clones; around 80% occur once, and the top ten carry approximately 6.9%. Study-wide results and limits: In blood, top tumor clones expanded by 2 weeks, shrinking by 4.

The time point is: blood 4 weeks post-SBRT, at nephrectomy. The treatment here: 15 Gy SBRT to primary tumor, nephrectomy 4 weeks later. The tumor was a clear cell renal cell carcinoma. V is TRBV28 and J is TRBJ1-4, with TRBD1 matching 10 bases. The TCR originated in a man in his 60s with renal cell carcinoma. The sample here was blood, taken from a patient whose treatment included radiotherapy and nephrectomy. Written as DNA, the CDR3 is TGTGCCAGCACCTACCATCCGGGACAGGGGCGAGAAAAACTGTTTTTT. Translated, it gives CASTYHPGQGREKLFF.